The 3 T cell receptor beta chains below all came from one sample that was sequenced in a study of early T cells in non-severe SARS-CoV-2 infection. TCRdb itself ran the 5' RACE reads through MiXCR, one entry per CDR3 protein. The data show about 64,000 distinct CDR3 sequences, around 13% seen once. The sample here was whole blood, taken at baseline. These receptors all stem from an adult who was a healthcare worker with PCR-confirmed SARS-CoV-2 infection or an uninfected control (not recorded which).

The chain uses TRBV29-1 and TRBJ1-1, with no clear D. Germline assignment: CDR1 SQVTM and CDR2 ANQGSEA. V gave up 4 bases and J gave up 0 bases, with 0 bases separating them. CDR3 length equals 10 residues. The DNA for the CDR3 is TGCAGCGTTGTGAACACTGAAGCTTTCTTT. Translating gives CSVVNTEAFF.

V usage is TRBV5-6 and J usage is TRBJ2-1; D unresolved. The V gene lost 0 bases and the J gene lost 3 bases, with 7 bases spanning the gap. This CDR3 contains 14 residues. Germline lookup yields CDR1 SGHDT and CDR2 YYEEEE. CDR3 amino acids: CASSLGRSYNEQFF. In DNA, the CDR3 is TGTGCCAGCAGCTTGGGCAGGAGCTACAATGAGCAGTTCTTC.

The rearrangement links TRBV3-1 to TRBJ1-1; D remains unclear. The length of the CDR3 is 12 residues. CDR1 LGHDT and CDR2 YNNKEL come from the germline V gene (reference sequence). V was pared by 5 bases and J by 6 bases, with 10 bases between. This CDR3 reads CASSAMTAEAFF. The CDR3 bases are TGTGCCAGCAGCGCTATGACGGCTGAAGCTTTCTTT.